This TCR beta chain was sequenced during a study of blood T cells in healthy people across ages. Study-wide points: Leaving the PBMCs unsorted stopped any conclusive comparison of naive versus antigen-experienced cells.

Primed by a sample-barcoded 5' primer and a J-beta primer mix, a second PCR proceeded for about 7 to 12 cycles. Each CDR3 protein gets one entry after TCRdb re-called the 5' RACE reads with MiXCR. Of more than 550,000 distinct CDR3 sequences listed, roughly 20% are singletons. With 1 base clipped from V and 2 bases from J, the junction kept 8 bases outside the gene matches. Looked up from germline, CDR1 is SGHNT and CDR2 is YENEEA. This CDR3 has 19 residues. A note on this clonotype: Antigen unknown.

Material for sequencing was blood. The clonotype was recovered from a man aged 65-85 years in good health. The chain uses TRBV11-3 and TRBJ2-1; 13 bases are a match to TRBD2. This chain's CDR3 is CASSLAGTSGILTYNEQFF. In nucleotides, the CDR3 is TGTGCCAGCAGCTTAGCCGGGACTAGCGGGATATTGACCTACAATGAGCAGTTCTTC.